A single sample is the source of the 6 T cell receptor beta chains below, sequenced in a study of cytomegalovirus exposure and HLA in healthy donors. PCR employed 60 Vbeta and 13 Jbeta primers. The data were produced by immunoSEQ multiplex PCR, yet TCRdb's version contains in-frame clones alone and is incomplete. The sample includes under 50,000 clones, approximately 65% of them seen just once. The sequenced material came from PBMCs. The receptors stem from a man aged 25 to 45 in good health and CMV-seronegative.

CDR3 in DNA: TGTGCCAGCAGCTTGGCGATAACTACAGGGTACCAGTACTTC. Translated, it gives CASSLAITTGYQYF. The rearrangement joins TRBV5-6 to TRBJ2-5; possibly TRBD1 for D (6 bases). Germline loops: CDR1 SGHDT, CDR2 YYEEEE. The V gene lost 0 bases and the J gene lost 10 bases, with 16 bases spanning the gap. The CDR3 totals 14 residues.

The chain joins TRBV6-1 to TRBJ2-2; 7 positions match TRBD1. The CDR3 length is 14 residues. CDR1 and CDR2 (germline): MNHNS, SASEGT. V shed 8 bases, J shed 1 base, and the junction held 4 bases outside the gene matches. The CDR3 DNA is TGTGCCAGCCAGACAGGGTTGAACACCGGGGAGCTGTTTTTT. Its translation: CASQTGLNTGELFF.

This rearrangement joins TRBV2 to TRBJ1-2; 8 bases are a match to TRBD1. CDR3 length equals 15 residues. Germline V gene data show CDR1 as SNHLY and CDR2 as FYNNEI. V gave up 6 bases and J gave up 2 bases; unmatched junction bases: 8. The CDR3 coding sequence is TGTGCCAGCAGAGCCCGCGGACAGGGAAACTATGGCTACACCTTC. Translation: CASRARGQGNYGYTF.

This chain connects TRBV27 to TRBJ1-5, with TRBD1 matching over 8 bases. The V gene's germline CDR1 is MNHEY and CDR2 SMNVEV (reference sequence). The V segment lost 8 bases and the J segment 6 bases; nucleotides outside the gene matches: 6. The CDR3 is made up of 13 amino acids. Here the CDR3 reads CASRGQGIQPQHF. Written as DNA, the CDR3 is TGTGCCAGCCGCGGACAGGGAATTCAGCCCCAGCATTTT.

CDR3 DNA: TGTGCCAGCTCCCGGACAGGGACCACCGGGGAGCTGTTTTTT. Amino acid sequence: CASSRTGTTGELFF. This rearrangement joins TRBV18 to TRBJ2-2; 8 positions agree with TRBD1. From germline, CDR1 is KGHSH and CDR2 LQKENI. The CDR3 consists of 14 residues. Trimming cost V 6 bases and J 4 bases; bases outside gene matches: 4.

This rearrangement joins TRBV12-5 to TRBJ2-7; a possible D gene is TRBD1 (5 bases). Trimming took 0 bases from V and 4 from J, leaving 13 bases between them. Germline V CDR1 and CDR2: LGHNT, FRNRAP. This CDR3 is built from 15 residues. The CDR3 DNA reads TGTGCTAGTGGTTTGGTTCAGCCAGGGCTGTACGAGCAGTACTTC. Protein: CASGLVQPGLYEQYF.